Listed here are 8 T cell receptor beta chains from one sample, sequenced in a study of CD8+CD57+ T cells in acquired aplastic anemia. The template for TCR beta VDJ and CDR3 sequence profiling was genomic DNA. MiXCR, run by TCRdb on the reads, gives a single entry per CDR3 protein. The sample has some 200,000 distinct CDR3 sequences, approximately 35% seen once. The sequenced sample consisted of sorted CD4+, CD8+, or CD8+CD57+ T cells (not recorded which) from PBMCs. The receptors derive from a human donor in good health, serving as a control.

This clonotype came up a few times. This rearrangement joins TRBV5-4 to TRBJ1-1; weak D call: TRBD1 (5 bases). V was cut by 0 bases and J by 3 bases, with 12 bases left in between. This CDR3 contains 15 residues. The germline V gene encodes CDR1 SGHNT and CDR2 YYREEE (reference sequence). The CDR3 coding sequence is TGTGCCAGCAGCTTGGATCAGGGAATGGACACTGAAGCTTTCTTT. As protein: CASSLDQGMDTEAFF.

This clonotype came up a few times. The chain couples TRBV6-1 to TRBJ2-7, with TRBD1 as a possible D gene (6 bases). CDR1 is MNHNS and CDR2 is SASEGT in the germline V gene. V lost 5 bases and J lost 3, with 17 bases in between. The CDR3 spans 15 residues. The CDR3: CASSIQTGASYEQYF. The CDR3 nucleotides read TGTGCCAGCAGTATCCAGACAGGAGCCAGCTACGAGCAGTACTTC.

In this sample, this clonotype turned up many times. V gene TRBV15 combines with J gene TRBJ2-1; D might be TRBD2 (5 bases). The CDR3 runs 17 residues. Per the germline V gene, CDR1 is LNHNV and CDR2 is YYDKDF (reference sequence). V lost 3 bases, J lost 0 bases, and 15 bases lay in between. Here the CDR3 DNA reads TGTGCCACCAGCAGCCGAAAACTAGGGAGCTCCTACAATGAGCAGTTCTTC. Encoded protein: CATSSRKLGSSYNEQFF.

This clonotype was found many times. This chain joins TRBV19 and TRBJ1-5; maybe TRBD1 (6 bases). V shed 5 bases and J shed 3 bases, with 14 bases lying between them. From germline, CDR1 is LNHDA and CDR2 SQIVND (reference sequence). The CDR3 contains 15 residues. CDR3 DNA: TGTGCCAGTAGTGCCGGACAGTACAACAATCAGCCCCAGCATTTT. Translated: CASSAGQYNNQPQHF.

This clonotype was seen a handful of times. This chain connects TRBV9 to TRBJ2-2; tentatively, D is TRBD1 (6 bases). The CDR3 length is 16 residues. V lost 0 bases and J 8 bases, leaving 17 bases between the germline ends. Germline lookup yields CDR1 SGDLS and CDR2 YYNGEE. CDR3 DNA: TGTGCCAGCAGCGTAGAAGGCGACGGACAGCGAGGGGAGCTGTTTTTT. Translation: CASSVEGDGQRGELFF.

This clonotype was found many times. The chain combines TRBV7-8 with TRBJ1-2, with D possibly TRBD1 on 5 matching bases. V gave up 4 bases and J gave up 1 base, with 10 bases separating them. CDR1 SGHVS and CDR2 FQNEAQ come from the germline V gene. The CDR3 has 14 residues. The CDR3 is CASSSGTVNYGYTF. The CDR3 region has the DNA TGTGCCAGCAGCTCGGGGACGGTTAACTATGGCTACACCTTC.

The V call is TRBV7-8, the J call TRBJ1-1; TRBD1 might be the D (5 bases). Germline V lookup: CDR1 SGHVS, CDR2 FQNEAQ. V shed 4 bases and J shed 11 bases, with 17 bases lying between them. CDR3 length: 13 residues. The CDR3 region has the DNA TGTGCCAGCAGCTATCGGGGCAGCACCCGGGCTTTCTTT. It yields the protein CASSYRGSTRAFF.

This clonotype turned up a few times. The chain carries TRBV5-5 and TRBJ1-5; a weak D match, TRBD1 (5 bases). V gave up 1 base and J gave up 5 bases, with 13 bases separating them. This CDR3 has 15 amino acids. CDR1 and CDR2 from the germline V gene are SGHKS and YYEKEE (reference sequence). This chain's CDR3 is CASSLKIVGDQPQHF. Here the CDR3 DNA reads TGTGCCAGCAGCTTGAAGATTGTAGGGGATCAGCCCCAGCATTTT.